These 17 T cell receptor beta chains came from one sample sequenced in a study of CD8+CD57+ T cells in acquired aplastic anemia. Profiling that covered TCR beta VDJ and CDR3 relied on genomic DNA as its template. Each CDR3 protein gets one entry after TCRdb re-called the reads with MiXCR. This table holds about 100,000 distinct CDR3 sequences, around 53% found once. Sample: sorted CD4+, CD8+, or CD8+CD57+ T cells (not recorded which) from PBMCs. Receptors were obtained from a human donor in good health, serving as a control.

V usage is TRBV10-3 and J usage is TRBJ2-1; 9 nucleotides line up with TRBD1. The CDR3 runs to 18 residues. Germline V gene lookup returns CDR1 ENHRY and CDR2 SYGVKD. The J segment lost 4 bases and the V segment lost 10 bases, leaving 20 bases of the junction unmatched. CDR3 sequence (DNA): TGTGCCAAACCATCAAATAGCGGTGGGACAGGGCGATACAATGAGCAGTTCTTC. It codes for CAKPSNSGGTGRYNEQFF.

This clonotype was counted once. V usage is TRBV12-3 or TRBV12-4 and J usage is TRBJ2-6; D is unresolved. Trimming removed 7 bases from V and 4 bases from J, with 17 bases in between. This CDR3 is 16 amino acids long. CDR3 nucleotide sequence: TGTGCCAGCAAAAGTTGGGTTGCCGGCGGGGCCAACGTCCTGACTTTC. It encodes CASKSWVAGGANVLTF.

CDR3 bases: TGCAGTGCTAGTAAGGGACCGGATTCCTACGAGCAGTACTTC. Its protein is CSASKGPDSYEQYF. V usage is TRBV20-1 and J usage is TRBJ2-7, with D possibly called TRBD1 or TRBD2 (5 bases each). The CDR3 is 14 residues long. Germline assignment: CDR1 DFQATT and CDR2 SNEGSKA (reference sequence). The V gene lost 3 bases and the J gene lost 1 base, with 13 bases spanning the gap.

V gene TRBV15 combines with J gene TRBJ2-6; the D gene is possibly TRBD2 (5 bases). Trimming pared 3 bases from V and 1 base from J, leaving 7 bases between. Germline V gene sequence: CDR1 LNHNV, CDR2 YYDKDF (reference sequence). The CDR3 totals 15 residues. CDR3: CATSSGGSGANVLTF. The CDR3 DNA sequence: TGTGCCACCAGCAGTGGCGGGTCTGGGGCCAACGTCCTGACTTTC.

The rearrangement joins TRBV5-1 to TRBJ1-1; D is possibly TRBD1 (5 bases). There are 12 residues in the CDR3. The V and J ends lost 0 bases and 11 bases respectively, with 11 bases between them. Germline V gene lookup returns CDR1 SGHRS and CDR2 YFSETQ. The CDR3 nucleotides read TGCGCCAGCAGCTTGGTAAGGGGTATGGCTTTCTTT. Translation gives CASSLVRGMAFF.

There are many counts of this clonotype. CDR3 nucleotides: TGCGCCAGCAGCTTCGGGACAGAAGACCAAGAGACCCAGTACTTC. Translated: CASSFGTEDQETQYF. The chain has TRBV5-1 and TRBJ2-5, with 7 bases lining up with TRBD1. J gave up 0 bases and V 2 bases, and 4 bases lay outside the gene matches. CDR3 length: 15 amino acids. Per germline, CDR1 SGHRS and CDR2 YFSETQ.

In this sample, this clonotype turned up a few times. The CDR3 DNA reads as TGTGCCAGCAGCTTAGGCAGGGATGATTCACCCCTCCACTTT. Its protein is CASSLGRDDSPLHF. The chain employs TRBV7-6 and TRBJ1-6; a possible D gene is TRBD1 (5 bases). The germline V gene has CDR1 SGHVS and CDR2 FNYEAQ. The V and J ends lost 1 base and 8 bases respectively, with 9 bases between them. The CDR3 extends over 14 amino acids.

This clonotype was seen at least ten times. The rearrangement joins TRBV19 to TRBJ1-2, with 10 nucleotides matching TRBD1. Germline V lookup: CDR1 LNHDA, CDR2 SQIVND (reference sequence). V was pared by 5 bases and J by 7 bases, with 10 bases of the junction left unmatched. The CDR3 is made up of 15 amino acids. Written as DNA, the CDR3 is TGTGCCAGTAGTCCACTAATCCGGGACAGGGGTGGCTACACCTTC. Amino acid sequence: CASSPLIRDRGGYTF.

This clonotype has a single count. The chain links TRBV29-1 to TRBJ1-2; D is perhaps TRBD1 (5 bases). Looked up from germline, CDR1 is SQVTM and CDR2 is ANQGSEA. This CDR3 region has 11 residues. The V and J ends lost 3 bases and 6 bases respectively, with 8 bases between them. As DNA, the CDR3 is TGCAGCGTTGATCAGGGTAATGGCTACACCTTC. As protein: CSVDQGNGYTF. The full variable domain, rest sourced from reference TRBV29-1 and TRBJ1-2, is SAVISQKPSRDICQRGTSLTIQCQVDSQVTMMFWYRQQPGQSLTLIATANQGSEATYESGFVIDKFPISRPNLTFSTLTVSNMSPEDSSIYLCSVDQGNGYTFGSGTRLTVV.

The rearrangement links TRBV12-3 or TRBV12-4 to TRBJ1-5; D perhaps matches TRBD1 (5 bases). This CDR3 has 13 amino acids. Trimming pared 3 bases from V and 7 bases from J, leaving 10 bases between. The CDR3 loop reads CASSFQGEQPQHF. The CDR3 DNA reads TGTGCCAGCAGTTTCCAGGGCGAGCAGCCCCAGCATTTT.

This clonotype was seen many times. This rearrangement joins TRBV29-1 to TRBJ1-1; 9 positions agree with TRBD1. CDR1 is SQVTM, CDR2 ANQGSEA, per germline. This CDR3 has 14 amino acids. V lost 5 bases to trimming and J lost 1 base; unmatched junction nucleotides: 5. The CDR3 region has the DNA TGCAGCGTTCGGACAGGGGCGTCGAACACTGAAGCTTTCTTT. Protein: CSVRTGASNTEAFF.

The rearrangement uses TRBV25-1 and TRBJ2-7, with D perhaps assigned TRBD1 or TRBD2 (6 bases each). V was shortened by 5 bases and J by 9 bases, with 23 bases between the two germline ends. The CDR3 runs 15 residues. The V gene's germline CDR1 is MGHDK and CDR2 SYGVNS. The CDR3 here is CASSWRGITGGGQYF. CDR3 bases: TGTGCCAGCAGTTGGAGGGGGATCACCGGGGGCGGGCAGTACTTC.

The gene calls are TRBV25-1 and TRBJ1-1, with D maybe TRBD1 (6 bases). Germline values: CDR1 MGHDK, CDR2 SYGVNS. This CDR3 has 15 residues. Trimming shortened V by 4 bases and J by 1 base, and 13 bases separated the two germline ends. CDR3 coding DNA: TGTGCCAGCAGTGTCGGTCAGGGGCAGAACACTGAAGCTTTCTTT. Its translation: CASSVGQGQNTEAFF. Drawing the rest from reference TRBV25-1 and TRBJ1-1, the complete variable domain is EADIYQTPRYLVIGTGKKITLECSQTMGHDKMYWYQQDPGMELHLIHYSYGVNSTEKGDLSSESTVSRIRTEHFPLTLESARPSHTSQYLCASSVGQGQNTEAFFGQGTRLTVV.

This clonotype has at least ten counts. The chain uses TRBV7-9 and TRBJ1-1, with 8 nucleotides matching TRBD1. The CDR3 sequence is 14 residues long. V was clipped by 3 bases and J by 3 bases; unmatched bases: 3. Germline V gives CDR1 SEHNR, CDR2 FQNEAQ (reference sequence). The CDR3 bases are TGTGCCAGCAGCTTGGACAGGGAGGACACTGAAGCTTTCTTT. It is translated as CASSLDREDTEAFF.

This clonotype was observed at least ten times. The rearrangement uses TRBV7-9 and TRBJ1-4; TRBD1 matches at 12 bases. Germline-derived CDR1 and CDR2 are SEHNR and FQNEAQ (reference sequence). After removal of 5 bases from V and 8 bases from J, the junction contained 6 bases not matched to a gene. The CDR3 runs 15 residues. DNA for the CDR3: TGTGCCAGCAGCCCAAGGGACAGGGGGCACGAAAAACTGTTTTTT. Protein product: CASSPRDRGHEKLFF.

Concerning this clonotype itself: It may be a read error: a sequence one base away is much more abundant. The CDR3 spells CASSQPSGTQYF. The CDR3 nucleotides read TGCGCCAGCAGCCAACCATCAGGTACGCAGTATTTT. The chain uses TRBV4-1 and TRBJ2-3; D unresolved. V was clipped by 2 bases and J by 8 bases, with 8 bases between them. CDR1 is MGHRA, CDR2 YSYEKL, per germline. The CDR3 has 12 amino acids.

Only a few counts were recorded for this clonotype. The CDR3 DNA follows: TGTGCCACCAGCCCCTCCAGGACAGGGTATGGCTACACCTTC. The encoded protein is CATSPSRTGYGYTF. The chain links TRBV15 to TRBJ1-2, with 8 bases that match TRBD1. In germline, CDR1 is LNHNV, CDR2 YYDKDF (reference sequence). This CDR3 spans 14 amino acids. V dropped 5 bases and J dropped 5; count of bases not matched to a gene: 7.